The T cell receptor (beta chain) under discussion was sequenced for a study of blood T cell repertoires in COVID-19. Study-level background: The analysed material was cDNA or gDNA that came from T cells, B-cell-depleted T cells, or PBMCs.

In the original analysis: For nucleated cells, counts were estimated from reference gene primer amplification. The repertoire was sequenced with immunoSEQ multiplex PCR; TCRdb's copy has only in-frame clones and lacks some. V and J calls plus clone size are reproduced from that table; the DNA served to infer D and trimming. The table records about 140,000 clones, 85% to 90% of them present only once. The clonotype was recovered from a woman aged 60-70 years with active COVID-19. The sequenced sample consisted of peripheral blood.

The DNA of the CDR3 is TGTGCCAGCAGCGTATATGTGGGACTAGCGGGAAATGAGCAGTTCTTC. Translating it yields CASSVYVGLAGNEQFF. The chain uses TRBV9 and TRBJ2-1; 13 bases fit TRBD2. The CDR3 consists of 16 residues. Germline-derived CDR1 and CDR2 are SGDLS and YYNGEE. Trimming at V came to 1 base and at J to 7 bases, leaving 5 bases not matched to a gene. The variable domain in full, completed from reference TRBV9 and TRBJ2-1, reads DSGVTQTPKHLITATGQRVTLRCSPRSGDLSVYWYQQSLDQGLQFLIQYYNGEERAKGNILERFSAQQFPDLHSELNLSSLELGDSALYFCASSVYVGLAGNEQFFGPGTRLTVL.